The present TCR beta chain was sequenced within a study of graft-versus-host responses after intestinal transplantation. Background on the study: Transplants were multivisceral, liver-intestinal, or isolated intestinal.

The V end lost 2 bases, the J end lost 5 bases, and 9 bases lay between the germline ends. Germline CDR1 MNHEY, CDR2 SMNVEV (reference sequence). The length of the CDR3 is 13 residues. The repertoire was sequenced with immunoSEQ multiplex PCR; TCRdb's copy has only in-frame clones and lacks some. The table shows about 64,000 clones, with roughly 90% occurring only once. Of note for this clone: As yet, its antigen is unknown.

The source material was unstimulated CD8+ T cells sorted from spleen or lymph node cells, sampled before transplant. J is TRBJ1-1 and V is TRBV27, with D unclear. The receptor comes from a human donor who was the organ donor for an intestinal transplant. The CDR3 sequence: CASSLNTVTEAFF. As DNA, the CDR3 is TGTGCCAGCAGTTTAAATACAGTGACTGAAGCTTTCTTT.